The clone carrying this T cell receptor beta chain was counted between two and nine times. Its target is not known. The time point is: healthy volunteer bleed at 6 weeks. Total RNA extraction was carried out from unfractionated whole blood. This specimen comes from a study of human T cells and chemical hapten exposure. General observations from the study: High-frequency TCRs, those above 1 in 1000, stayed the same after DPC sensitization.

Within the library, unique molecular identifiers were attached to each individual cDNA molecule. One entry per CDR3 protein, called by TCRdb with MiXCR from the RACE reads. The sample gives 30,000 to 40,000 distinct CDR3 sequences, about 5.5% of which show up once; over 10% is in the top ten. Trimming cost V 5 bases and J 4 bases; bases outside gene matches: 8. Per germline, CDR1 LGHNA and CDR2 YNFKEQ. This CDR3 is built from 15 residues. This chain connects TRBV4-2 to TRBJ1-1, with 9 bases aligning to TRBD1. The sample was whole blood. The receptor was isolated from a human donor in good health. Some clones in this sample may be carry-over from other donors' samples. CDR3: CASSSSGTGSTEAFF. The CDR3 region has the DNA TGTGCCAGCAGCTCATCCGGGACAGGGTCCACTGAAGCTTTCTTT.